This T cell receptor (beta chain) was profiled in a study of blood T cell repertoires in COVID-19 (dated by TCRdb to 2018 to 2021). Background for the entire study: Samples covering the acute and convalescent phases of COVID-19 were provided by collaborators in the United States, Italy and Spain. The material from the prospective study consisted of cDNA or gDNA derived from T cells, B-cell-depleted T cells, or PBMCs. The dataset comprised deeply sampled blood TCRbeta repertoires from subjects exposed to, actively infected with, or recovered from COVID-19. The repertoires were released in a freely available public database intended as a resource for research on the immune response to SARS-CoV-2. Samples were obtained from the ongoing ImmuneRACE study (first 160 participants) and from over a thousand subjects provided by 6 global collaborators. The sample metadata nearly always contained a de-identified subject ID, COVID-19 status, age in years and sex. Where available, HLA class I and class II types were obtained from metadata supplied by the sample provider rather than from assay-based typing.

What the research found in general, with its limitations: The amount of clinical and demographic metadata varied by source and participant and was provided uncurated.

Whole blood was collected in K2EDTA tubes by collaborating institutions according to the institutions' own protocols. For TCRbeta analysis, collaborator samples were shipped as frozen whole blood, as isolated PBMCs, or as DNA extracted from either sample type. The immunoSEQ Assay, a bias-controlled multiplex PCR, was used to amplify TCRbeta CDR3 regions from genomic DNA. As for the original processing: Within the assay, amplification of reference gene primers was used to estimate how many nucleated cells each sample contained. Sequence reads were collapsed and filtered to measure the absolute abundance of every unique TCRbeta CDR3 rearrangement. For each sample, productive Simpson clonality was calculated as the square root of Simpson's diversity index across productive rearrangements. The immuneACCESS repertoire file appears here via TCRdb, limited to in-frame rearrangements. These files lack a portion of the clones; in checked studies, under half of the deficit traces to unresolved V genes, and the cause of the others is not known. That table is the source of V, J and clone size, and D and trimming were worked out from the DNA. The sample table shows roughly 82,000 clones, and 90% are seen once. The ten largest clones take up more than 0.85% of the sample.

To note about this clone: The specificity of this receptor is unknown. No base-level quality is on record; no much larger clone is a single base apart.

The CDR3, from cysteine to phenylalanine, totals 13 residues. The only DNA kept is the CDR3, 39 bases in frame from the first base. Via the germline V gene, CDR1 is SNHLY and CDR2 FYNNEI. V sheds 7 bases and J sheds 5 bases, leaving 15 bases between their ends. The V and J genes are TRBV2 and TRBJ2-7; the D gene remains uncertain. This TCR was sampled from a woman aged 50 to 60 in a cohort sampled during active COVID-19. The specimen was peripheral blood. The CDR3 region reads CASTRRRLDEQYF. The DNA sequence is given as TGTGCCAGCACGCGGCGGCGCCTCGACGAGCAGTACTTC.